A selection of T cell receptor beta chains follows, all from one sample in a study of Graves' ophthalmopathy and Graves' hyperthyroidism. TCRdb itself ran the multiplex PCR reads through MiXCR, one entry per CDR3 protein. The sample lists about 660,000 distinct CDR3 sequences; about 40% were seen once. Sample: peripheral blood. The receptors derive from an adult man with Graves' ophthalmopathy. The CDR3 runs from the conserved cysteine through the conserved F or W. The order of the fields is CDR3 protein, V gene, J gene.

cdr3_aa: CASSYVYTEAFF
v_call: TRBV11-2
j_call: TRBJ1-1

cdr3_aa: CSVGRDGYTF
v_call: TRBV29-1
j_call: TRBJ1-2

cdr3_aa: CASNIGNAGNYGYTF
v_call: TRBV19
j_call: TRBJ1-2

cdr3_aa: CASSSSGTPEKLFF
v_call: TRBV12-3/TRBV12-4
j_call: TRBJ1-4

cdr3_aa: CASSAVPGQRNTIYF
v_call: TRBV25-1
j_call: TRBJ1-3

cdr3_aa: CASSSWAGGRETQYF
v_call: TRBV5-5
j_call: TRBJ2-5

cdr3_aa: CASSLRGGSGYEQYF
v_call: TRBV5-1
j_call: TRBJ2-7

cdr3_aa: CASGLVRGTNTEAFF
v_call: TRBV12-5
j_call: TRBJ1-1

cdr3_aa: CASSYSYTGDGKLFF
v_call: TRBV2
j_call: TRBJ1-4

cdr3_aa: CAVTQGALGQPQHF
v_call: TRBV10-3
j_call: TRBJ1-5

cdr3_aa: CASSRDRDTFYGYTF
v_call: TRBV4-1
j_call: TRBJ1-2

cdr3_aa: CASSYSTTLNTEAFF
v_call: TRBV6-6
j_call: TRBJ1-1

cdr3_aa: CASCWQDSDGKLFF
v_call: TRBV7-9
j_call: TRBJ1-4

cdr3_aa: CASRSSGVQETQYF
v_call: TRBV7-9
j_call: TRBJ2-5

cdr3_aa: CASSTTGQGDQETQYF
v_call: TRBV19
j_call: TRBJ2-5